Sequencing of this T cell receptor beta chain was carried out in a study of identical twins. Note on this clonotype: Its specificity is not known.

Study conclusions and caveats: Out-of-frame alpha sequences common to twins were enriched for low generation probability.

V lost 4 bases and J lost 3, with 13 bases in between. CDR1 and CDR2 from the germline V gene are SEHNR and FQNEAQ (reference sequence). The CDR3 extends over 14 amino acids. TCRdb used MiXCR to reprocess the 5' RACE reads, holding one entry per CDR3 protein. The sample includes some 560,000 distinct CDR3 sequences, more than 9% seen only once; the top ten take 2.5% to 3.5%. These data also featured in a second study, about yellow fever vaccine responses in identical twins. From that report: Twins' vaccine T cell responses were reported to seem partly convergent and partly personalized.

The sample was PBMCs. The TCR originated in a young woman in good health. V and J are TRBV7-9 and TRBJ2-7; D not resolved. The CDR3 reads CASSSPETNYEQYF. DNA for the CDR3: TGTGCCAGCAGCTCCCCCGAGACCAACTACGAGCAGTACTTC.